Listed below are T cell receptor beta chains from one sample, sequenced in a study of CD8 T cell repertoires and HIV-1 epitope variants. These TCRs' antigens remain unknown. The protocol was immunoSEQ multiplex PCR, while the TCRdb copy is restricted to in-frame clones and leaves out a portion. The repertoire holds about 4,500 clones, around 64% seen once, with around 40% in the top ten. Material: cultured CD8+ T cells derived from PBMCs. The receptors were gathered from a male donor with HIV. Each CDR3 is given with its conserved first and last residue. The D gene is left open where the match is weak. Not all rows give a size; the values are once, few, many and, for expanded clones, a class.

TGTGCCAGCAGCTCCGCCGGGATAGATCAAGAGACCCAGTACTTC	CASSSAGIDQETQYF	TRBV5-5	TRBJ2-5	-	-
TGTGCCAGCAGCTCTCTTCGACAGAGTCCTTACAACACTGAAGCTTTCTTT	CASSSLRQSPYNTEAFF	TRBV28	TRBJ1-1	-	-
TGCGCCAGCAGCCGCCCATGGGCTGGAGCGGGAGCTCACAATGAGCAGTTCTTC	CASSRPWAGAGAHNEQFF	TRBV4-1	TRBJ2-1	TRBD2	once
TGTGCCAGCAGCTTGGGCGGGAACACTGAAGCTTTCTTT	CASSLGGNTEAFF	TRBV5-6	TRBJ1-1	-	-
TGTGCCAGCAGCCCTCTACGGGGGCCCTCCTACAATGAGCAGTTCTTC	CASSPLRGPSYNEQFF	TRBV11-2	TRBJ2-1	-	-
TGTGCCACCAGCAGAGGACTAGCGGGGGGAAGCTCCTACGAGCAGTACTTC	CATSRGLAGGSSYEQYF	TRBV15	TRBJ2-7	TRBD2	-
TGCGCCAGCAGCCAAGAATGGCAGCACACCGGGGAGCTGTTTTTT	CASSQEWQHTGELFF	TRBV4-3	TRBJ2-2	-	-
TGTGCCAGCAGCACCATTGGCACGGATACGCAGTATTTT	CASSTIGTDTQYF	TRBV7-8	TRBJ2-3	-	-
TGTGCCAGTAACCCATCGGGGCTTGGGCAGCCCCAGCATTTT	CASNPSGLGQPQHF	TRBV19	TRBJ1-5	-	-
TGTGCCAGCAGCTTACATTGGGGGGGCAGTTACGAGCAGTACTTC	CASSLHWGGSYEQYF	TRBV7-2	TRBJ2-7	-	-
TGTGCCAGCAGTTTCCGAGAGACCCAGTACTTC	CASSFRETQYF	TRBV28	TRBJ2-5	-	-
TGTGCCAGTAAGACTTATTTGGACTATGGCACAGGGGGCTTGTGGACTGAAGCTTTCTTT	CASKTYLDYGTGGLWTEAFF	TRBV19	TRBJ1-1	TRBD1	-
TGTGCCAGCAGCTTAACACAGGGCCCCCAAGAGACCCAGTACTTC	CASSLTQGPQETQYF	TRBV11-2	TRBJ2-5	-	-
TGCGCCAGCAGCTTGGCGACAGGGGATGGCTACACCTTC	CASSLATGDGYTF	TRBV5-1	TRBJ1-2	TRBD1	few
TGTGCCACCCCCAGGGGCGTTCTCCCCTACGAGCAGTACTTC	CATPRGVLPYEQYF	TRBV19	TRBJ2-7	-	-
TGTGCCAGCAGCCCATGGGGCGGCGGGAGAAAAGTCGGGGAGCTGTTTTTT	CASSPWGGGRKVGELFF	TRBV7-6	TRBJ2-2	TRBD2	-
TGCGCCAGCAGCCAAGGGTCGGGTGGATTTTACACTGAAGCTTTCTTT	CASSQGSGGFYTEAFF	TRBV4-3	TRBJ1-1	-	-
TGCGCCAGCAGCCAAGAACACGGCCCCTACGAGCAGTACTTC	CASSQEHGPYEQYF	TRBV4-3	TRBJ2-7	-	-
TGCGCCAGCGCCAGGGAGGGCGGGGAGCTGTTTTTT	CASAREGGELFF	TRBV5-1	TRBJ2-2	TRBD2	-
TGTGCCAGCAGTTACAAATGGGGACTAAAACTGTTTTTT	CASSYKWGLKLFF	TRBV6-5	TRBJ1-4	-	few
TGTGCCAGCTCTAGCGGGCCCTACAATGAGCAGTTCTTC	CASSSGPYNEQFF	TRBV9	TRBJ2-1	TRBD2	-
TGTGCCAGCAGTCTTACCCAGGTCGGGGCAGGGCAGCCCCAGCATTTT	CASSLTQVGAGQPQHF	TRBV7-8	TRBJ1-5	-	-
TGCGCCAGCAGTCGACAGGGATACTACGAGCAGTACTTC	CASSRQGYYEQYF	TRBV27	TRBJ2-7	TRBD1	-
TGCGCCAGCAGCGACACAGGTGTGGACGAGCAGTACTTC	CASSDTGVDEQYF	TRBV4-3	TRBJ2-7	-	-
TGTGCCAGCAGTTCCGCCCGGAACACTGAAGCTTTCTTT	CASSSARNTEAFF	TRBV28	TRBJ1-1	-	-
TGTGCCAGCTCACCCCGGGAAAATTCACCCCTCCACTTT	CASSPRENSPLHF	TRBV18	TRBJ1-6	-	-
TGTGCCAGCAGCCCTCCCGACTCTGACACTGAAGCTTTCTTT	CASSPPDSDTEAFF	TRBV5-5	TRBJ1-1	-	-
TGCGCCAGCAGCCAAGACCTAGCGGGGGCCTACGAGCAGTACTTC	CASSQDLAGAYEQYF	TRBV4-1	TRBJ2-7	TRBD2	-
TGTGCCAGCAGTTTAAGTGGGGAGAATGAGCAGTTCTTC	CASSLSGENEQFF	TRBV27	TRBJ2-1	-	-
TGTGCCAGCAGCGTAGCTGGCGATACGCAGTATTTT	CASSVAGDTQYF	TRBV9	TRBJ2-3	-	-
TGTGCCAGCCGCGGGACAGGGAGTACTGAAGCTTTCTTT	CASRGTGSTEAFF	TRBV2	TRBJ1-1	TRBD1	-
TGTGCCAGCAGTGTTGGGCAGTCCGAGCCCCAGCATTTT	CASSVGQSEPQHF	TRBV2	TRBJ1-5	-	-
TGTGCCAGCAGCTTACTGGACGGATCCTACGAGCAGTACTTC	CASSLLDGSYEQYF	TRBV7-6	TRBJ2-7	-	-
TGTGCCAGTAGTATCCTCGAGGGCACTGAAGCTTTCTTT	CASSILEGTEAFF	TRBV19	TRBJ1-1	-	-
TGTGCCAGTAGTACCCCAGGGGGCTATGGCTACACCTTC	CASSTPGGYGYTF	TRBV19	TRBJ1-2	TRBD1	-
TGCGCCAGCAGCCATCCGGGCTATGGCTACACCTTC	CASSHPGYGYTF	TRBV4-1	TRBJ1-2	-	-
TGTGCCAGCAGTTTGACGGGGATAAGCAATCAGCCCCAGCATTTT	CASSLTGISNQPQHF	TRBV27	TRBJ1-5	-	-
TGTGCCAGCAGTTTATCGGGACTAGCGGGTACCCACGAGCAGTACTTC	CASSLSGLAGTHEQYF	TRBV27	TRBJ2-7	TRBD2	-
TGTGCCAGCAGTGAGGGGGGGACATTGAATGAGCAGTTCTTC	CASSEGGTLNEQFF	TRBV27	TRBJ2-1	-	-
TGTGCCAGCAGTTCGAGGATTGACATGAACACTGAAGCTTTCTTT	CASSSRIDMNTEAFF	TRBV28	TRBJ1-1	-	-
TGCACCAGCAGCCAAGAGGGAACAAGGGGTCCTTATAGCAATCAGCCCCAGCATTTT	CTSSQEGTRGPYSNQPQHF	TRBV1	TRBJ1-5	-	few
TGTGCCAGCAGCTTGGATGGGGGCCGAGACCAGCCCCAGCATTTT	CASSLDGGRDQPQHF	TRBV7-9	TRBJ1-5	-	-
TGCGCCAGCAGTTTACAGGAGACCCCCTCTGGCTACACCTTC	CASSLQETPSGYTF	TRBV5-1	TRBJ1-2	-	-
TGTGCCAGCAGCTCCCTAGCGGGAGGGCCCGAAAACCCCAATGAGCAGTTCTTC	CASSSLAGGPENPNEQFF	TRBV13	TRBJ2-1	TRBD2	-
TGTGCCAGCAGCCCTGGGGACAGGGGCTACGAGCAGTACTTC	CASSPGDRGYEQYF	TRBV27	TRBJ2-7	TRBD1	-
TGCGCCAGCAGCCCGCGGACAGGGTTCGAGCAGTACTTC	CASSPRTGFEQYF	TRBV4-3	TRBJ2-7	TRBD1	-
TGTGCCAGCAGGGTGGACAGGGGGCTTGATGAGCAGTTCTTC	CASRVDRGLDEQFF	TRBV7-9	TRBJ2-1	TRBD1	-
TGCGCCAGCAGCCAAGGTTCGGCCTCTAATTACAGGGTAAATCCCTACGAGCAGTACTTC	CASSQGSASNYRVNPYEQYF	TRBV4-3	TRBJ2-7	-	once
TGTGCCAGCAGCGCGGGACAGGGAATGAAGGAGACCCAGTACTTC	CASSAGQGMKETQYF	TRBV5-5	TRBJ2-5	TRBD1	-
TGTGCCAGCAGTTTGATAGTAGAGACCCAGTACTTC	CASSLIVETQYF	TRBV28	TRBJ2-5	-	-
TGTGCCAGCAGCTTGGGCGGGAGAGGCGATGAGCAGTTCTTC	CASSLGGRGDEQFF	TRBV7-6	TRBJ2-1	TRBD2	-
TGTGCCAGCAGCGTAGGGGATAAGGGCTACGAGCAGTACTTC	CASSVGDKGYEQYF	TRBV9	TRBJ2-7	-	few
TGTGCCAGCAGCCCCGCGGGGGTTGGCACTGAAGCTTTCTTT	CASSPAGVGTEAFF	TRBV11-3	TRBJ1-1	-	-
TGTGCCAGTAGTATAAGCGACAGGGCGTTGGGCATTCAGTACTTC	CASSISDRALGIQYF	TRBV19	TRBJ2-4	TRBD1	-
TGTGCCAGCAGCTTGGATTCAGGGATGGCCCGGTACGAGCAGTACTTC	CASSLDSGMARYEQYF	TRBV5-6	TRBJ2-7	-	-